This TCR beta chain was found in a study of technical replicates of blood from a few donors. This CDR3 contains 15 residues. Trimming removed 1 base from V and 0 bases from J, with 9 bases in between. CDR1 and CDR2 from the germline V gene are MGHRA and YSYEKL. TCRdb's table, derived via immunoSEQ multiplex PCR, lists solely in-frame clones and lacks some. The profile shows approximately 87,000 clones, around 96% of them singletons. The TCR sequence derives from a human donor in good health. This sequence joins TRBV4-1 and TRBJ1-2; D might be TRBD1 (5 bases). Sample: T cells isolated from PBMCs. The CDR3 is CASSQVTEANYGYTF. CDR3 nucleotides: TGCGCCAGCAGCCAAGTGACAGAAGCTAACTATGGCTACACCTTC.